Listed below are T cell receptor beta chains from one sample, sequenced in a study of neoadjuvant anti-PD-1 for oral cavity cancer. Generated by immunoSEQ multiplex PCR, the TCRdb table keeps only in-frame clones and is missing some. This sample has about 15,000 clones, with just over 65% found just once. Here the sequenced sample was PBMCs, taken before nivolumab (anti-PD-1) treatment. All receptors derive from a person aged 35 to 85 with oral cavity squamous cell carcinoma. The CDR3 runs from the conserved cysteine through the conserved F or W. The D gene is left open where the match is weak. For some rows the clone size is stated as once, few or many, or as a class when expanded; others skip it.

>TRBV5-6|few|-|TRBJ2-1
CASTTTTYNEQFF
TGTGCCAGTACTACAACGACCTACAATGAGCAGTTCTTC
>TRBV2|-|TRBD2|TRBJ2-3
CASRATSVRTDTQYF
TGTGCCAGCAGGGCGACTAGCGTTCGCACAGATACGCAGTATTTT
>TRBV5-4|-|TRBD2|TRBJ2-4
CASSGAGGAKNIQYF
TGTGCCAGCAGCGGAGCGGGGGGCGCCAAAAACATTCAGTACTTC
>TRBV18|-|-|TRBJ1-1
CASSPVAVQAFF
TGTGCCAGCTCACCAGTTGCTGTACAGGCTTTCTTT
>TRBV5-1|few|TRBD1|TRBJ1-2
CASSLRTGEHGYTF
TGCGCCAGCAGCCTAAGGACAGGGGAACATGGCTACACCTTC
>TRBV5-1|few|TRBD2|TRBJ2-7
CATTGLAGGEQYF
TGCGCCACAACAGGACTAGCGGGAGGCGAGCAGTACTTC
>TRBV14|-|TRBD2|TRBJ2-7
CASSLGGAGSSYEQYF
TGTGCCAGCAGCCTCGGGGGAGCGGGGAGCTCCTACGAGCAGTACTTC
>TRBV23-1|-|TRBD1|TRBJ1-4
CASTRTGSNEKLFF
TGCGCCAGCACCCGGACAGGGAGTAATGAAAAACTGTTTTTT
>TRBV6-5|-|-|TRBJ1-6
CASRGGVNNSPLHF
TGTGCCAGCAGAGGGGGAGTTAATAATTCACCCCTCCACTTT
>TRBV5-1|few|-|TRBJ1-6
CASSLLVANSPLHF
TGCGCCAGCAGCTTACTTGTGGCTAATTCACCCCTCCACTTT
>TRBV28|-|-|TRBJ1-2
CASSLRAGAYGYTF
TGTGCCAGCAGTTTACGGGCAGGTGCCTATGGCTACACCTTC
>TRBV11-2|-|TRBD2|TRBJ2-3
CASSLTTGGINTQYF
TGTGCCAGCAGCTTAACAACGGGGGGTATAAATACGCAGTATTTT
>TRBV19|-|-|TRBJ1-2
CASSMTDRYGYTF
TGTGCCAGTAGTATGACAGACCGTTATGGCTACACCTTC
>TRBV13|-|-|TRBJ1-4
CASSSRQSDEKLFF
TGTGCCAGCAGCTCCCGACAGTCGGACGAAAAACTGTTTTTT
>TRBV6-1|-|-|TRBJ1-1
CASRWGGRTEAFF
TGTGCCAGCAGATGGGGGGGGAGGACTGAAGCTTTCTTT
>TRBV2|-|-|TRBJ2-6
CARVQGSGANVLTF
TGTGCCAGGGTACAGGGCTCTGGGGCCAACGTCCTGACTTTC
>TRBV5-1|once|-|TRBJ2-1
CASSLVLDSHNEQFF
TGCGCCAGCAGCTTGGTCCTGGACTCACACAATGAGCAGTTCTTC
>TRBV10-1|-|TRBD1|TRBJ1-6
CASSEGTGNSPLHF
TGCGCCAGCAGTGAAGGGACAGGGAATTCACCCCTCCACTTT
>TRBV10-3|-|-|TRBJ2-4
CAISGGPQGRAKNIQYF
TGTGCCATCAGTGGGGGCCCCCAAGGGAGAGCCAAAAACATTCAGTACTTC
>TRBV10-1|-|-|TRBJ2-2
CASGTSGNTGELFF
TGCGCCAGCGGGACCTCGGGCAACACCGGGGAGCTGTTTTTT
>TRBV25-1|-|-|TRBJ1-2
CASDPGAGGYTF
TGTGCCAGCGACCCAGGGGCTGGCGGCTACACCTTC
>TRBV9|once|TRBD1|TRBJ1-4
CASSVGTGHEKLFF
TGTGCCAGCAGTGTCGGGACAGGGCACGAAAAACTGTTTTTT
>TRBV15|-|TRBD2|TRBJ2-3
CATSRGGSGLTDTQYF
TGTGCCACCAGCAGAGGGGGTAGCGGGCTCACAGATACGCAGTATTTT
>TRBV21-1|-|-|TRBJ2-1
CASTPGLARVYEQFF
TGTGCCAGCACCCCTGGACTAGCTAGGGTCTATGAGCAGTTCTTC
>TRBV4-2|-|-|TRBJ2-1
CASSQEGRGRSYNEQFF
TGTGCCAGCAGCCAAGAGGGGCGGGGAAGGTCCTACAATGAGCAGTTCTTC
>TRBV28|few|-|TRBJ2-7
CASSSRGYEQYF
TGTGCCAGCAGTTCTCGGGGATACGAGCAGTACTTC
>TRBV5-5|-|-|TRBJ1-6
CASSLDSPNSPLHF
TGTGCCAGCAGCTTGGACAGCCCAAATTCACCCCTCCACTTT
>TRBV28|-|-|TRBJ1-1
CATSRGGVAEAFF
TGTGCCACCAGCCGTGGGGGGGTTGCTGAAGCTTTCTTT